These T cell receptor beta chains were read from a single sample in a study of spatial heterogeneity in lung cancer. TCRdb recomputed calls from the 5' RACE reads with MiXCR, one row per CDR3 protein. The repertoire consists of around 10,000 distinct CDR3 sequences, with 13% to 15% occurring once and the leading ten covering roughly an eighth. The sample here was lung tumor tissue, taken at surgery. Receptors were obtained from a male donor with early-stage non-small cell lung cancer. The conserved cysteine and the conserved F or W are not part of the CDR3 here. The D gene is left open where the match is weak.

d_gene,v_gene,j_gene,CDR3aa
NA,TRBV28,TRBJ1-5,ASSLSENQPQH
NA,TRBV27,TRBJ1-5,ASSHRDSNQPQH
NA,TRBV7-8,TRBJ2-7,ASSFMGEDSYEQY
TRBD1,TRBV5-1,TRBJ2-5,ASSMRQGGQETQY
NA,TRBV12-3/TRBV12-4,TRBJ1-5,ASSPGGNHRQPQH
NA,TRBV27,TRBJ2-1,ASSLGGGDNEQF
NA,TRBV9,TRBJ2-5,ASSVGGVGETQY
TRBD2,TRBV6-1,TRBJ2-3,ASSAGTSGAYTDTQY
TRBD1,TRBV9,TRBJ2-1,ASSPSFGTGVVDEQF
TRBD1,TRBV7-7,TRBJ2-7,ASSLNRDRGHEQY
NA,TRBV6-1,TRBJ1-5,ASLWTADSNQPQH
TRBD2,TRBV27,TRBJ2-1,ASSWGSGGNEQF
TRBD2,TRBV29-1,TRBJ2-3,SVVGGSTDTQY
TRBD2,TRBV10-3,TRBJ2-3,AISGTSGVTDTQY
TRBD1,TRBV13,TRBJ2-2,ASSPSGTGDTGELF
TRBD1,TRBV15,TRBJ2-7,ATSRGDRKSYEQY
TRBD1,TRBV14,TRBJ1-2,ASSRDRVPLDGYT
NA,TRBV4-1,TRBJ2-7,ASSQPGNSYEQY
NA,TRBV7-9,TRBJ2-3,ASRPGRNTDTQY
TRBD1,TRBV20-1,TRBJ2-3,SAPDRGRTDTQY
NA,TRBV19,TRBJ1-2,ASRWGDYGYT
TRBD2,TRBV6-1,TRBJ2-1,ASTTSGSYNEQF
NA,TRBV12-3/TRBV12-4,TRBJ2-1,ASTNNRGARGEQF
NA,TRBV5-6,TRBJ1-2,ASSQPENYGYT
NA,TRBV24-1,TRBJ2-1,ATSDRGSGLSSYNEQF
TRBD2,TRBV11-2,TRBJ2-1,ASSVGLAGRNEQF
TRBD2,TRBV9,TRBJ2-5,ASSQGTSGSWGETQY
NA,TRBV20-1,TRBJ2-1,SARAGANPGNEQF
NA,TRBV30,TRBJ1-1,SGVGTEAF
TRBD2,TRBV12-3/TRBV12-4,TRBJ2-3,ASSFSGSRSDTQY
NA,TRBV29-1,TRBJ2-7,SVHSGQSSYEQY
TRBD1,TRBV7-7,TRBJ2-1,ASSLTGVAGEQF
TRBD1,TRBV29-1,TRBJ2-7,SVEELDRGTYEQY
TRBD1,TRBV18,TRBJ1-3,ASSPTGQGEHNTIY
TRBD1,TRBV6-6,TRBJ2-1,ASTPRDRGYNEQF
NA,TRBV4-3,TRBJ2-1,ASSQDRGSDMNEQF
NA,TRBV27,TRBJ2-1,ASSFAAAGEQF
NA,TRBV7-9,TRBJ2-3,ASSHRDPSDTQY
NA,TRBV7-9,TRBJ1-1,ASSPKGKHEAF
NA,TRBV29-1,TRBJ1-4,SVEMDGGKLF
TRBD2,TRBV7-2,TRBJ2-1,ASSLGTSGSREQF
TRBD2,TRBV4-1,TRBJ2-7,ASSQGTSGRGTYEQY
NA,TRBV10-3,TRBJ2-2,AISGADGRENTGELF
TRBD2,TRBV24-1,TRBJ2-1,ATSDRVGLAGVNEQF
NA,TRBV15,TRBJ2-7,ATSRASASEQY
TRBD1,TRBV2,TRBJ1-1,ASSGQGAWTEAF
NA,TRBV28,TRBJ1-2,ASSPSAPNYGYT
TRBD1,TRBV6-6,TRBJ2-1,ASSYTGGSYNEQF
TRBD2,TRBV6-6,TRBJ2-1,ASSTLAGVSYEQF
TRBD1,TRBV7-2,TRBJ2-3,ASSSGQGSDTQY
TRBD2,TRBV27,TRBJ2-2,ASSLASGSTGELF
TRBD2,TRBV9,TRBJ2-1,ASSVGLAGGLNEQF
NA,TRBV28,TRBJ1-1,ASSTTAPLNTEAF
NA,TRBV6-5,TRBJ1-6,ASSKQEANSPLH
NA,TRBV28,TRBJ1-4,ATHRQQTGEKLF